The 30 T cell receptor beta chains below come from one sample, sequenced in a study of CD4 T cells in relation to SARS-CoV-2 and coronaviruses. Before the COVID-19 pandemic, during about 2010-2018, CD4+ T cells were taken from unexposed donors. CD4+ T cells were isolated from the cells after less than 13 days of culture. No antigen has been identified for these receptors. Only in-frame clones appear in the TCRdb table, and some are missing; sequencing was by immunoSEQ multiplex PCR. The repertoire holds 24,000 or so clones, approximately 78% seen once, with roughly 13% in the top ten. Source material: CD4+ T cells from PBMCs, cultured in vitro. The source is a human donor in good health.

This rearrangement joins TRBV9 to TRBJ1-3, with D uncertain. Germline CDR1 and CDR2: SGDLS and YYNGEE. V lost 3 bases to trimming and J lost 0 bases, with 10 bases between them. This CDR3 spans 15 amino acids. The CDR3 bases are TGTGCCAGCAGCGCAGGCGGGGACTCTGGAAACACCATATATTTT. This sequence encodes CASSAGGDSGNTIYF.

This clone was seen a few times. The chain carries TRBV18 and TRBJ1-2, with 7 bases matching TRBD1. The CDR3 has 16 amino acids. The ends lost 0 bases at V and 5 bases at J; junction bases unmatched: 9. Germline CDR1 reads KGHSH; CDR2 reads LQKENI. In DNA, the CDR3 is TGTGCCAGCTCACCACCGGGACAGTTGTTAGGGTATGGCTACACCTTC. Translation: CASSPPGQLLGYGYTF. The full variable domain, with the rest looked up from reference TRBV18 and TRBJ1-2, is NAGVMQNPRHLVRRRGQEARLRCSPMKGHSHVYWYRQLPEEGLKFMVYLQKENIIDESGMPKERFSAEFPKEGPSILRIQQVVRGDSAAYFCASSPPGQLLGYGYTFGSGTRLTVV.

This chain links TRBV3-1 (or the pseudogene TRBV3-2) with TRBJ1-1, with D uncertain. Looked up from germline, CDR1 is LGHDT and CDR2 is YNNKEL (reference sequence). The ends were cut back, 0 bases at V and 1 base at J, with 6 bases in the middle. There are 14 residues in the CDR3. As DNA, the CDR3 is TGTGCCAGCAGCCAAGATTATCGGAACACTGAAGCTTTCTTT. Its translation is CASSQDYRNTEAFF.

The J gene is TRBJ1-5, the V gene TRBV4-2; D possibly corresponds to TRBD1 (5 bases). The V gene's germline CDR1 is LGHNA and CDR2 YNFKEQ. V dropped 0 bases and J dropped 9 bases, with 18 bases sitting between them. The CDR3 has 16 residues. The CDR3 protein is CASSQEIGRDLGPQHF. CDR3 coding DNA: TGTGCCAGCAGCCAAGAAATCGGACGGGACCTGGGGCCCCAGCATTTT.

This rearrangement joins TRBV5-4 to TRBJ2-1; D is unclear. V was cut by 3 bases and J by 0 bases, with 10 bases left in between. The CDR3 is 15 residues long. CDR1 and CDR2 (germline): SGHNT, YYREEE (reference sequence). The CDR3 region is CASSSSGSSYNEQFF. CDR3 DNA: TGTGCCAGCAGCTCCTCCGGATCCTCCTACAATGAGCAGTTCTTC.

V is TRBV3-1 (or the pseudogene TRBV3-2) and J is TRBJ2-3, with D perhaps TRBD1 or TRBD2 (5 bases each). The V and J ends lost 6 bases and 2 bases respectively, with 12 bases between them. This CDR3 has 14 amino acids. Per the germline V gene, CDR1 is LGHDT and CDR2 is YNNKEL (reference sequence). The CDR3 region is CASSGGIITDTQYF. DNA for the CDR3: TGTGCCAGCAGTGGGGGTATTATCACAGATACGCAGTATTTT.

This clone was observed a few times. The chain has TRBV7-9 and TRBJ1-1, with 9 bases identical to TRBD1. J gave up 12 bases and V 2 bases, and 7 bases lay outside the gene matches. This CDR3 has 13 residues. CDR1 is SEHNR and CDR2 is FQNEAQ in the germline V gene (reference sequence). This CDR3 is CASSLTGQGITFF. In nucleotides, the CDR3 is TGTGCCAGCAGCTTAACGGGACAGGGAATAACTTTCTTT. Combining the CDR3 with reference TRBV7-9 and TRBJ1-1 gives the whole variable domain DTGVSQNPRHKITKRGQNVTFRCDPISEHNRLYWYRQTLGQGPEFLTYFQNEAQLEKSRLLSDRFSAERPKGSFSTLEIQRTEQGDSAMYLCASSLTGQGITFFGQGTRLTVV.

V and J are TRBV29-1 and TRBJ1-3; possible D gene TRBD1, 5 bases. The germline V and J ends were trimmed by 4 bases and 0 bases, with 13 bases remaining between them. The CDR3 covers 15 residues. CDR1 SQVTM and CDR2 ANQGSEA come from the germline V gene. This chain's CDR3 is CSVGAGTSSGNTIYF. The CDR3 DNA reads TGCAGCGTTGGGGCCGGGACTTCCTCTGGAAACACCATATATTTT.

The chain couples TRBV7-3 to TRBJ1-5; D is possibly TRBD1 (5 bases). The CDR3 is 15 residues long. V dropped 1 base and J dropped 4 bases, with 11 bases sitting between them. CDR1 SGHTA and CDR2 FQGTGA come from the germline V gene. The CDR3 DNA reads TGTGCCAGCAGCTTAAAGCCGGGACCAAATCAGCCCCAGCATTTT. It yields the protein CASSLKPGPNQPQHF. Looking up the rest from reference TRBV7-3 and TRBJ1-5 gives the full variable domain: GAGVSQTPSNKVTEKGKYVELRCDPISGHTALYWYRQSLGQGPEFLIYFQGTGAADDSGLPNDRFFAVRPEGSVSTLKIQRTERGDSAVYLCASSLKPGPNQPQHFGDGTRLSIL.

This clone has just one count. V is TRBV3-1 (or the pseudogene TRBV3-2) and J is TRBJ1-2; TRBD1 agrees at 7 bases. The CDR3 runs 14 residues. J gave up 2 bases and V 7 bases, and 7 bases lay outside the gene matches. CDR1 is LGHDT and CDR2 is YNNKEL in the germline V gene (reference sequence). Here the CDR3 DNA reads TGTGCCAGCACTCGACAGGGAATGAACTATGGCTACACCTTC. It encodes CASTRQGMNYGYTF.

The chain recombines TRBV19 with TRBJ2-2; 9 bases line up with TRBD1. V lost 3 bases, J lost 9 bases, and 14 bases stayed unmatched. There are 17 residues in the CDR3. In germline, CDR1 is LNHDA, CDR2 SQIVND (reference sequence). The CDR3 nucleotides read TGTGCCAGTAGTATTTTCACCGGGACAGGGAATTTTCGGGAGCTGTTTTTT. Protein product: CASSIFTGTGNFRELFF. The entire variable domain, with the rest obtained from reference TRBV19 and TRBJ2-2, is as follows: DGGITQSPKYLFRKEGQNVTLSCEQNLNHDAMYWYRQDPGQGLRLIYYSQIVNDFQKGDIAEGYSVSREKKESFPLTVTSAQKNPTAFYLCASSIFTGTGNFRELFFGEGSRLTVL.

The V gene is TRBV9, the J gene TRBJ2-1; possible D gene TRBD2, 7 bases. Germline V gene sequence: CDR1 SGDLS, CDR2 YYNGEE. V was cut by 4 bases and J by 6 bases, with 26 bases left in between. CDR3 length: 18 amino acids. The CDR3 region has the DNA TGTGCCAGCAGCACAAGGGGGGTAGCGGGCCTCTCGGGCAATGAGCAGTTCTTC. This encodes CASSTRGVAGLSGNEQFF.

The chain carries TRBV7-8 and TRBJ2-2; 8 nucleotides align to TRBD1. Trimming removed 5 bases from V and 5 bases from J; junction bases left unmatched: 10. The CDR3 spans 16 residues. Germline CDR1 and CDR2: SGHVS and FQNEAQ. The CDR3 DNA is TGTGCCAGCAGCGGACAGGGTCAGAGGACTACCGGGGAGCTGTTTTTT. Its translation is CASSGQGQRTTGELFF.

This clone was recorded a few times. The rearrangement joins TRBV7-9 to TRBJ2-1; 7 nucleotides match TRBD1. The CDR3 totals 13 residues. From germline, CDR1 is SEHNR and CDR2 FQNEAQ (reference sequence). Trimming took 2 bases from V and 8 from J; bases not matched to a gene: 3. In nucleotides, the CDR3 is TGTGCCAGCAGCTTACCCGGGACAGATGAGCAGTTCTTC. Translation gives CASSLPGTDEQFF.

CDR3 bases: TGTGCCAGCAGCTTAGCAGAGGTAGCGGGCGGGGAGCTGTTTTTT. Its translation: CASSLAEVAGGELFF. The rearrangement joins TRBV7-7 to TRBJ2-2, with 7 bases aligning to TRBD2. J gave up 7 bases and V 0 bases, and 5 bases lay outside the gene matches. Germline CDR1 reads SSHAT; CDR2 reads FNYEAQ (reference sequence). The CDR3 covers 15 residues.

V gene TRBV25-1 combines with J gene TRBJ2-5, with D unclear. Trimming removed 3 bases at V and 4 bases at J, with 12 bases between. Germline loops: CDR1 MGHDK, CDR2 SYGVNS. This CDR3 is built from 14 residues. The CDR3 loop reads CASSDQTKGETQYF. CDR3 nucleotides: TGTGCCAGCAGTGACCAAACCAAGGGAGAGACCCAGTACTTC. The full variable domain, its missing parts supplied by reference TRBV25-1 and TRBJ2-5, is EADIYQTPRYLVIGTGKKITLECSQTMGHDKMYWYQQDPGMELHLIHYSYGVNSTEKGDLSSESTVSRIRTEHFPLTLESARPSHTSQYLCASSDQTKGETQYFGPGTRLLVL.

V and J are TRBV19 and TRBJ1-1; D is unresolved. The CDR3 is 11 residues long. Trimming took 7 bases from V and 1 from J, leaving 4 bases between them. The V gene's germline CDR1 is LNHDA and CDR2 SQIVND (reference sequence). The CDR3 coding sequence is TGTGCCAGTACAGAGAACACTGAAGCTTTCTTT. It is translated as CASTENTEAFF.

This clone appeared once. The chain uses TRBV18 and TRBJ1-1; TRBD1 agrees at 11 bases. This CDR3 contains 16 residues. V gave up 3 bases and J gave up 5 bases; unmatched junction bases: 8. Germline CDR1 is KGHSH and CDR2 is LQKENI. Here the CDR3 DNA reads TGTGCCAGCTCACCCAGGACAGGGGGCTATTGGACTGAAGCTTTCTTT. Its translation is CASSPRTGGYWTEAFF. Looking up the rest from reference TRBV18 and TRBJ1-1 gives the full variable domain: NAGVMQNPRHLVRRRGQEARLRCSPMKGHSHVYWYRQLPEEGLKFMVYLQKENIIDESGMPKERFSAEFPKEGPSILRIQQVVRGDSAAYFCASSPRTGGYWTEAFFGQGTRLTVV.

V is TRBV18 and J is TRBJ2-3, with D maybe TRBD2 (6 bases). The CDR3 contains 15 residues. The V end lost 2 bases, the J end lost 0 bases, and 9 bases lay between the germline ends. Germline V gives CDR1 KGHSH, CDR2 LQKENI. CDR3 in amino acids: CASSPDGTSTDTQYF. The CDR3 region has the DNA TGTGCCAGCTCACCAGACGGGACTAGCACAGATACGCAGTATTTT.

The rearrangement uses TRBV30 and TRBJ2-1; the D gene is possibly TRBD1 (5 bases). The CDR3 sequence is 13 residues long. Per the germline V gene, CDR1 is GTSNPN and CDR2 is SVGIG (reference sequence). V lost 2 bases and J 3 bases, leaving 8 bases between the germline ends. CDR3 sequence: CAWSLGDYNEQFF. The CDR3 bases are TGTGCCTGGAGTTTAGGGGACTACAATGAGCAGTTCTTC.

V and J are TRBV11-2 and TRBJ2-5; TRBD1 is a possible D gene (5 bases). Deletions cut 3 bases from V and 7 bases from J, with 9 bases between. CDR1 SGHAT and CDR2 FQNNGV come from the germline V gene. The length of the CDR3 is 12 residues. CDR3 DNA: TGTGCCAGCAGCTTGGGGCCGCCGACCCAGTACTTC. It specifies CASSLGPPTQYF.

The CDR3 nucleotides read TGTGCCATCGGGTGGGCCGTGAGCACAGATACGCAGTATTTT. This codes for CAIGWAVSTDTQYF. J is TRBJ2-3 and V is TRBV10-3; no reliable D call. The CDR3 has 14 residues. CDR1 is ENHRY and CDR2 is SYGVKD in the germline V gene. The V gene lost 8 bases and the J gene lost 0 bases, with 12 bases spanning the gap.

The chain employs TRBV6-5 and TRBJ1-6; TRBD1 aligns across 7 bases. From germline, CDR1 is MNHEY and CDR2 SVGAGI. Trimming at V came to 4 bases and at J to 7 bases, leaving 7 bases not matched to a gene. The CDR3 runs to 15 residues. The CDR3 nucleotides are TGTGCCAGCAGTTCCTCCGGGACAGACAATTCACCCCTCCACTTT. Protein sequence: CASSSSGTDNSPLHF.

V usage is TRBV6-1 and J usage is TRBJ2-5, with D perhaps TRBD2 (5 bases). The CDR3 extends over 16 amino acids. The germline V gene encodes CDR1 MNHNS and CDR2 SASEGT. V lost 0 bases to trimming and J lost 5 bases, with 16 bases between them. For the CDR3, the DNA is TGTGCCAGCAGTGAAGCAGGAGGTATGGGGTTTGAGACCCAGTACTTC. Its protein is CASSEAGGMGFETQYF.

The CDR3 loop reads CASSAGQGPYNEQFF. The CDR3, as DNA: TGTGCCAGCAGTGCTGGACAGGGACCGTACAATGAGCAGTTCTTC. J is TRBJ2-1 and V is TRBV2, with 8 bases fitting TRBD1. J lost 4 bases, V lost 4 bases, and 6 bases had no gene match. This CDR3 has 15 residues. Germline-derived CDR1 and CDR2 are SNHLY and FYNNEI.

The J gene is TRBJ2-3, the V gene TRBV2; 7 nucleotides align to TRBD2. Germline CDR1 SNHLY, CDR2 FYNNEI. After removal of 4 bases from V and 2 bases from J, the junction contained 9 bases not matched to a gene. The CDR3 totals 16 residues. As DNA, the CDR3 is TGTGCCAGCAGTGTAGTCCCGGGAGGACTCACAGATACGCAGTATTTT. Residues: CASSVVPGGLTDTQYF.

The V gene is TRBV19, the J gene TRBJ1-1, with 11 bases aligning to TRBD1. The CDR3 runs 13 residues. Germline assignment: CDR1 LNHDA and CDR2 SQIVND (reference sequence). V was clipped by 10 bases and J by 4 bases; unmatched bases: 5. The CDR3 is CATGQGAITEAFF. CDR3 DNA: TGTGCCACCGGACAGGGGGCGATCACTGAAGCTTTCTTT.

This clone was seen a few times. The V and J genes are TRBV5-8 and TRBJ2-7, with D possibly being TRBD2 (5 bases). Germline lookup yields CDR1 SGHTS and CDR2 YDEGEE. The V and J ends lost 5 bases and 0 bases respectively, with 12 bases between them. The CDR3 has 14 residues. CDR3 DNA sequence: TGTGCCAGCAGAATGGACTGGGCCTCCTACGAGCAGTACTTC. It codes for CASRMDWASYEQYF.

The chain is built from TRBV21-1 and TRBJ1-3. TRBV21-1 is reported as a pseudogene. CDR3 size: 17 residues. Written as DNA, the CDR3 is TGTGCCAGCAGCACCCCAGGGAGGGGTAGTGGCGGAAACACCATATATTTT. Amino acids: CASSTPGRGSGGNTIYF.

The chain is built from TRBV9 and TRBJ1-4, with D tentatively TRBD1 (6 bases). The CDR3 is made up of 15 amino acids. CDR1 is SGDLS, CDR2 YYNGEE, per germline. With 0 bases removed from V and 8 bases from J, the gap between germline ends came to 14 bases. CDR3 DNA: TGTGCCAGCAGCGTAGGAACAGGGCCCGAAGAAAAACTGTTTTTT. Translating it yields CASSVGTGPEEKLFF. Combining the CDR3 with reference TRBV9 and TRBJ1-4 gives the whole variable domain DSGVTQTPKHLITATGQRVTLRCSPRSGDLSVYWYQQSLDQGLQFLIQYYNGEERAKGNILERFSAQQFPDLHSELNLSSLELGDSALYFCASSVGTGPEEKLFFGSGTQLSVL.